This T cell receptor (beta chain) was sequenced for a study of beta chain features in type 1 diabetes. Notes on the study in general: TCRB CDR3 length was moderately but significantly reduced in all four CD4+ subsets of Type 1 diabetes patients.

The isolated RNA, all of it, was reverse transcribed, so expressed TCRB transcripts were what got sequenced. Sequenced by immunoSEQ multiplex PCR; TCRdb stores in-frame clones only, minus some. The sample gives some 330,000 clones, roughly 12% of which show up once; over 0.008% is in the top ten. This CDR3 is built from 15 residues. CDR1 is KGHSH and CDR2 is LQKENI in the germline V gene. Between the trimmed V and J ends, which lost 1 base and 3 bases, there was a span of 12 bases. In regard to this clone: Its specificity is not known.

Using CD45RO/CCR7/CD25/CD127/CD95/CD27, CD4+ naive, central memory, regulatory and stem cell-like memory cells were sorted. The sample comprised naive CD4+ T cells from blood. This sequence joins TRBV18 and TRBJ1-2; no clear D gene. The source is a woman aged 18 to 35 with type 1 diabetes. CDR3 protein: CASSPLEGVDYGYTF. The CDR3 DNA is TGTGCCAGCTCACCACTAGAGGGCGTCGACTATGGCTACACCTTC.